Below are 23 T cell receptor beta chains sequenced from a single sample in a study of blood T cells in healthy people across ages. Alongside a J-beta primer mix, a sample-barcoded 5' primer served in a second PCR lasting about 6 to 11 cycles. TCRdb used MiXCR to reprocess the 5' RACE reads, holding one entry per CDR3 protein. There are more than 800,000 distinct CDR3 sequences in the sample; more than 25% occur only once, and 17% lies in the top ten. The sequencing input was blood. The receptors were sampled from an elderly woman in good health.

This clonotype was detected only a few times. A single base separates this from a much larger clone, so it may be a read error. CDR3 region: CASSKGLETQFF. CDR3 DNA: TGTGCCAGCAGTAAGGGATTAGAGACCCAGTTCTTC. The V gene is TRBV6-5, the J gene TRBJ2-1; D not resolved. Trimming left V 5 bases short and J 13 bases short, with 15 bases between. The CDR3 runs to 12 residues. Germline CDR1 and CDR2: MNHEY and SVGAGI.

This clonotype was observed a few times. V and J are TRBV6-2 or TRBV6-3 and TRBJ1-1; 7 nucleotides line up with TRBD1. The V gene end was trimmed by 6 bases and the J gene end by 5 bases; junction bases not matched to a gene: 6. Germline-derived CDR1 and CDR2 are MNHEY and SVGEGT. This CDR3 has 13 residues. The CDR3 coding sequence is TGTGCCAGCAGACGGGAACAGGGGACTGAAGCTTTCTTT. Translated, it gives CASRREQGTEAFF.

On this clonotype: One end of the junction does not line up with germline, which may come from a read error. The V call is TRBV24-1, the J call TRBJ2-1; D is uncertain. Germline assignment: CDR1 KGHDR and CDR2 SFDVKD. CDR3 length equals 15 residues. The CDR3 reads CATGDPLVRVNEQFF. CDR3 sequence (DNA): TGTGCCACCGGTGACCCCCTGGTTAGGGTCAATGAGCAGTTCTTC.

The rearrangement uses TRBV20-1 and TRBJ1-3; maybe TRBD1 (5 bases). The V end was cut by 3 bases, the J end by 8 bases, with 11 bases between. The CDR3 runs to 12 residues. Germline V gene data show CDR1 as DFQATT and CDR2 as SNEGSKA (reference sequence). The CDR3 nucleotides read TGCAGTGCTAGTATTCAGGGAGACACCATATATTTT. Translation: CSASIQGDTIYF.

This sequence joins TRBV14 and TRBJ2-7; no firm D call. The CDR3 length is 13 residues. The germline V and J ends were trimmed by 4 bases and 6 bases, with 13 bases remaining between them. CDR1 SGHDN and CDR2 FVKESK come from the germline V gene. The DNA for the CDR3 is TGTGCCAGCAGCCCAAGGATTGGTAGCGAGCAGTACTTC. As protein: CASSPRIGSEQYF. Full variable domain (missing parts from reference TRBV14 and TRBJ2-7): EAGVTQFPSHSVIEKGQTVTLRCDPISGHDNLYWYRRVMGKEIKFLLHFVKESKQDESGMPNNRFLAERTGGTYSTLKVQPAELEDSGVYFCASSPRIGSEQYFGPGTRLTVT.

This clonotype was detected a few times. J is TRBJ1-4 and V is TRBV5-1; 10 nucleotides align to TRBD1. The germline gives CDR1 SGHRS, CDR2 YFSETQ. V shed 4 bases, J shed 8 bases, and the junction held 5 bases outside the gene matches. The CDR3 has 14 residues. CDR3 DNA: TGCGCCAGCAGCCCCGGGACAGGGGAGGAAAAACTGTTTTTT. It specifies CASSPGTGEEKLFF.

The chain recombines TRBV27 with TRBJ1-2; 8 bases map to TRBD1. This CDR3 comprises 16 residues. Germline assignment: CDR1 MNHEY and CDR2 SMNVEV (reference sequence). V was clipped by 5 bases and J by 5 bases; unmatched bases: 13. Here the CDR3 reads CASSARKQGGGYGYTF. In DNA form, the CDR3 reads TGTGCCAGCAGTGCAAGAAAACAGGGGGGAGGATATGGCTACACCTTC.

A word on this clonotype: This may be a read error: a much more frequent sequence differs by one nucleotide. The rearrangement joins TRBV11-2 to TRBJ2-3, with unresolved D. Per germline, CDR1 SGHAT and CDR2 FQNNGV. The CDR3 covers 14 residues. The chain's CDR3 is CASSLDPGTDTRYF. The CDR3 DNA reads TGTGCCAGCAGCTTAGATCCCGGCACAGATACGCGGTATTTT.

This clonotype was recorded at least ten times. The chain uses TRBV20-1 and TRBJ1-1, with 8 nucleotides matching TRBD1. The CDR3 is made up of 14 amino acids. With V trimmed by 0 bases and J by 2 bases, 2 bases remained unmatched. Germline V gene lookup returns CDR1 DFQATT and CDR2 SNEGSKA (reference sequence). CDR3 nucleotide sequence: TGCAGTGCTAGAGAATCAGGGGGCAACACTGAAGCTTTCTTT. Encoded protein: CSARESGGNTEAFF.

This clonotype was counted a single time. This chain uses TRBV11-2 with TRBJ1-1; D ambiguous. V lost 0 bases and J 10 bases, leaving 12 bases between the germline ends. Looked up from germline, CDR1 is SGHAT and CDR2 is FQNNGV. CDR3 length: 13 residues. DNA of the CDR3: TGTGCCAGCAGCTTAGATCGGGCAGGTGGAGCTTTCTTT. This sequence encodes CASSLDRAGGAFF. The complete variable domain, with remaining parts taken from reference TRBV11-2 and TRBJ1-1, reads EAGVAQSPRYKIIEKRQSVAFWCNPISGHATLYWYQQILGQGPKLLIQFQNNGVVDDSQLPKDRFSAERLKGVDSTLKIQPAKLEDSAVYLCASSLDRAGGAFFGQGTRLTVV.

Many counts were recorded for this clonotype. The chain combines TRBV6-2 or TRBV6-3 with TRBJ2-7; D remains ambiguous. CDR1 MNHEY and CDR2 SVGEGT come from the germline V gene. This CDR3 is built from 13 residues. V shed 8 bases and J shed 5 bases, with 16 bases lying between them. This CDR3 is CASHRVVSHEQYF. Here the CDR3 DNA reads TGTGCCAGCCATCGAGTAGTTTCCCACGAGCAGTACTTC.

There are a few counts of this clonotype. The chain has TRBV5-1 and TRBJ2-3; the D gene could be TRBD1 or TRBD2 (5 bases each). Trimming pared 1 base from V and 2 bases from J, leaving 11 bases between. This CDR3 has 15 residues. Per germline, CDR1 SGHRS and CDR2 YFSETQ. DNA of the CDR3: TGCGCCAGCAGCTTGAGGCCAGGGACCACAGATACGCAGTATTTT. Its protein is CASSLRPGTTDTQYF.

About this clonotype itself: A much larger clone is a single base away; this may be a read error. V is TRBV5-1 and J is TRBJ2-7; weak D call: TRBD1 (6 bases). Trimming left V 6 bases short and J 12 bases short, with 25 bases between. There are 14 residues in the CDR3. Germline CDR1 and CDR2: SGHRS and YFSETQ. The CDR3: CASTYNRVGETRYF. Here the CDR3 DNA reads TGCGCCAGCACCTATAACAGGGTGGGAGAGACCCGGTACTTC.

This clonotype was recorded a few times. The chain couples TRBV6-5 to TRBJ1-2, with D possibly matching TRBD1 (6 bases). With 4 bases removed from V and 8 bases from J, the gap between germline ends came to 14 bases. Germline V gene sequence: CDR1 MNHEY, CDR2 SVGAGI. The CDR3 sequence is 13 residues long. In nucleotides, the CDR3 is TGTGCCAGCAGTTCCGCAGGGGTGGGCGGCTACACCTTC. Its translation is CASSSAGVGGYTF.

This chain uses TRBV7-2 with TRBJ2-4; weak D call: TRBD2 (6 bases). The CDR3 is 19 residues long. Germline assignment: CDR1 SGHTA and CDR2 FQGNSA. V lost 5 bases, J lost 5 bases, and 28 bases lay in between. The CDR3 region is CASSPRQRANKHRENIQYF. In nucleotides, the CDR3 is TGTGCCAGCAGCCCCAGGCAGCGGGCTAACAAACACCGGGAAAACATTCAGTACTTC.

On this clonotype: At one boundary the junction diverges from the germline segment, which might be a read error. The J gene is TRBJ1-5, the V gene TRBV27; perhaps TRBD1 as D (5 bases). The germline V gene has CDR1 MNHEY and CDR2 SMNVEV (reference sequence). This CDR3 region has 19 residues. Here the CDR3 reads CASSLTTLTGRNSNRPQHF. CDR3 bases: TGTGCCAGCAGTCTAACCACCCTTACAGGTCGTAATAGCAATCGGCCCCAGCATTTT.

Worth noting for this clonotype: This may arise from a read error, as a much more abundant clone is one base away. The chain carries TRBV15 and TRBJ2-7; 8 positions agree with TRBD2. The ends lost 6 bases at V and 10 bases at J; junction bases unmatched: 5. This CDR3 has 11 residues. CDR1 LNHNV and CDR2 YYDKDF come from the germline V gene (reference sequence). The DNA of the CDR3 is TGTGCCACCAGACTAGCGGAGATTCAGTACTTC. Protein product: CATRLAEIQYF.

This clonotype showed up many times. The J gene is TRBJ1-5, the V gene TRBV7-2; D ambiguous. Germline V gene sequence: CDR1 SGHTA, CDR2 FQGNSA. V was clipped by 1 base and J by 0 bases, with 13 bases between them. The CDR3 extends over 17 amino acids. CDR3: CASSLDSAGHSNQPQHF. CDR3 sequence (DNA): TGTGCCAGCAGCTTAGATTCGGCAGGCCATAGCAATCAGCCCCAGCATTTT.

To note about this clonotype: This may stem from a read error, because a much larger clone lies one nucleotide away. CDR3 loop: CASSGLAGGLNEQYF. The CDR3, as DNA: TGTGCCAGCAGCGGACTCGCGGGGGGGCTTAATGAGCAGTACTTC. V is TRBV7-9 and J is TRBJ2-5; 9 positions match TRBD2. J lost 11 bases, V lost 5 bases, and 15 bases had no gene match. This CDR3 region has 15 residues. Germline CDR1 SEHNR, CDR2 FQNEAQ (reference sequence).

This clonotype occurred many times. The chain uses TRBV20-1 and TRBJ1-5, with TRBD1 identical over 7 bases. The CDR3 covers 15 residues. V shed 3 bases, J shed 0 bases, and the junction held 5 bases outside the gene matches. Germline loops: CDR1 DFQATT, CDR2 SNEGSKA (reference sequence). The CDR3 coding sequence is TGCAGTGCTAGGGGGACAGAATATAGCAATCAGCCCCAGCATTTT. This sequence encodes CSARGTEYSNQPQHF.

The table lists this clonotype with a few counts. CDR3 region: CASGTGGSSYEQYF. The CDR3 DNA sequence: TGTGCCAGCGGGACGGGGGGTTCCTCCTACGAGCAGTACTTC. The chain links TRBV12-3 or TRBV12-4 to TRBJ2-7, with TRBD2 identical over 7 bases. The CDR3 loop spans 14 amino acids. V was pared by 8 bases and J by 0 bases, with 7 bases of the junction left unmatched.

This clonotype was observed at least ten times. The chain carries TRBV2 and TRBJ2-4; 7 positions agree with TRBD1. The CDR3 extends over 14 amino acids. V gave up 6 bases and J gave up 7 bases; unmatched junction bases: 9. Germline assignment: CDR1 SNHLY and CDR2 FYNNEI. The CDR3 DNA sequence: TGTGCCAGCAGCCACACAGGGGTTGGGAACATTCAGTACTTC. This encodes CASSHTGVGNIQYF.

Concerning this clonotype itself: One end of the junction fails to match germline, which may point to a read error. The chain combines TRBV12-3 or TRBV12-4 with TRBJ2-3; 14 nucleotides agree with TRBD2. The CDR3 totals 18 residues. For the CDR3, the DNA is TGTGCTAGCAGCAGACTAGCGGGGGGGCTGAAAAGCGCAGATACGCAGTATTTT. Protein product: CASSRLAGGLKSADTQYF.